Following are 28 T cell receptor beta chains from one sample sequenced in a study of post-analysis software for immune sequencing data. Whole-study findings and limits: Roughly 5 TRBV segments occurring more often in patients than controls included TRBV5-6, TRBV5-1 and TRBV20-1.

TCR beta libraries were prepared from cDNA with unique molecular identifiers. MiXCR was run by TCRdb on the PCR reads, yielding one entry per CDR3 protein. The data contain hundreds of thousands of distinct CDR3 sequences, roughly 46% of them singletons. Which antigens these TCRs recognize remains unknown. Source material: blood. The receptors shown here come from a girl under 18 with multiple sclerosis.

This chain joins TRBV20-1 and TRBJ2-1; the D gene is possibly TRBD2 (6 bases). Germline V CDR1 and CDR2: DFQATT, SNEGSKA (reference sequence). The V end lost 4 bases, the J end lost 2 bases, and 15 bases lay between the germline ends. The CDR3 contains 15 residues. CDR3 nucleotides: TGCAGTGCTACCCACGGGAGAGGGGCCTACAATGAGCAGTTCTTC. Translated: CSATHGRGAYNEQFF.

As DNA, the CDR3 is TGTGCCAGCAGTTACCGCCCCGGGTACTACCACGCTGAAGCTTTCTTT. Amino acids: CASSYRPGYYHAEAFF. This sequence joins TRBV6-5 and TRBJ1-1; D gene ambiguous. V lost 2 bases and J 6 bases, leaving 19 bases between the germline ends. Germline loops: CDR1 MNHEY, CDR2 SVGAGI. The CDR3 is made up of 16 amino acids.

CDR3 coding DNA: TGTGCCACCAGTGACCGCACCGAGACCCAGTACTTC. It codes for CATSDRTETQYF. The V and J genes are TRBV24-1 and TRBJ2-5; D call uncertain. This CDR3 region has 12 residues. Between the trimmed V and J ends, which lost 4 bases and 5 bases, there was a span of 7 bases. Germline CDR1 KGHDR, CDR2 SFDVKD.

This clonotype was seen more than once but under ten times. CDR3 residues: CASSLSTSGGENIQYF. The CDR3 nucleotides read TGTGCCAGCAGCCTGTCGACTAGCGGTGGTGAAAACATTCAGTACTTC. J is TRBJ2-4 and V is TRBV3-1; TRBD2 aligns across 9 bases. V lost 4 bases to trimming and J lost 5 bases; unmatched junction nucleotides: 9. The V gene's germline CDR1 is LGHDT and CDR2 YNNKEL (reference sequence). The CDR3 totals 16 residues.

The CDR3 DNA reads TGTGCCAGCAGTTTAGGGACAGGGCCCTCTGGGGCCAACGTCCTGACTTTC. Its protein is CASSLGTGPSGANVLTF. The chain employs TRBV28 and TRBJ2-6; 9 bases are shared with TRBD1. V trimming: 2 bases; J trimming: 0 bases; junction bases outside the gene matches: 2. This CDR3 comprises 17 residues. Per the germline V gene, CDR1 is MDHEN and CDR2 is SYDVKM.

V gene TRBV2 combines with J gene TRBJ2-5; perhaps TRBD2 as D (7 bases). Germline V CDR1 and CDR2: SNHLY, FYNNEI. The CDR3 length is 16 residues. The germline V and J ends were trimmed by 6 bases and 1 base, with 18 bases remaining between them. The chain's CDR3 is CASSDAWRGLQETQYF. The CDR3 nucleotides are TGTGCCAGCAGCGACGCTTGGCGGGGGCTCCAAGAGACCCAGTACTTC.

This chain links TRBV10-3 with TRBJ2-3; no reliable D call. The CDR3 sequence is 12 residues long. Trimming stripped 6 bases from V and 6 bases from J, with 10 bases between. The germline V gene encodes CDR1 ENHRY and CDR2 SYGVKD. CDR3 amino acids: CAISPSPDTQYF. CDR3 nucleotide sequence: TGTGCCATCAGCCCCTCGCCGGATACGCAGTATTTT.

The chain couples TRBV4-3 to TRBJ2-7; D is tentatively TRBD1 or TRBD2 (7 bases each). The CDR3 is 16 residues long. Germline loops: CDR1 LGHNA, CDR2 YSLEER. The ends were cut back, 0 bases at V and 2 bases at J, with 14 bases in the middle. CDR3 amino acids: CASSQEWAGGAYEQYF. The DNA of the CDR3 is TGCGCCAGCAGCCAAGAATGGGCAGGGGGGGCCTACGAGCAGTACTTC.

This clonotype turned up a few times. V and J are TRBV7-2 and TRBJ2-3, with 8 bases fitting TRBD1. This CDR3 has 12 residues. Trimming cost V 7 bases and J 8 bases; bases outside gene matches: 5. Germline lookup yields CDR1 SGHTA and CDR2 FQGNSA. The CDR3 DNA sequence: TGTGCCAGCAACCAGGGGGCAGGTACGCAGTATTTT. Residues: CASNQGAGTQYF.

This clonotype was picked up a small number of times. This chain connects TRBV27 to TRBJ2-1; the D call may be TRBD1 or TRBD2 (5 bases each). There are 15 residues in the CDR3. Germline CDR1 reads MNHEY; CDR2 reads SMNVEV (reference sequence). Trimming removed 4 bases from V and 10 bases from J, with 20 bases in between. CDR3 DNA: TGTGCCAGCAGTTCTAACTCCGGGGCCCATCGGGAGCAGTTCTTC. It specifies CASSSNSGAHREQFF.

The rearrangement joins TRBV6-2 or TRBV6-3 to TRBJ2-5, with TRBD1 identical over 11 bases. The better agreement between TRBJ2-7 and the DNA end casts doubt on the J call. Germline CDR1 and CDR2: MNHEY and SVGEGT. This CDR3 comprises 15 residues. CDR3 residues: CASSGWTGGPDEQYF. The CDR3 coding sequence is TGTGCCAGCAGTGGATGGACAGGGGGCCCCGACGAGCAGTACTTC.

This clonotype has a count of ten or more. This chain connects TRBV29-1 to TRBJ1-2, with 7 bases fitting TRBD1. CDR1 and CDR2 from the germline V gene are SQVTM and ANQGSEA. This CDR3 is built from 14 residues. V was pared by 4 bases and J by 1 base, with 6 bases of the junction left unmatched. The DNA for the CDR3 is TGCAGCGTTGGGGCAGGGGGTAGTAACTATGGCTACACCTTC. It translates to CSVGAGGSNYGYTF.

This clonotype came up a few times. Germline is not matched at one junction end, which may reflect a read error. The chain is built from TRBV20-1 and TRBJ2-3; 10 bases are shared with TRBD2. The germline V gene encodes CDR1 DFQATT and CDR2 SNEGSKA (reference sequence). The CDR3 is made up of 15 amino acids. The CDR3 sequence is CSAGRLAGREDMQYF. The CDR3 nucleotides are TGCAGTGCTGGAAGACTAGCGGGCCGAGAGGATATGCAGTATTTT.

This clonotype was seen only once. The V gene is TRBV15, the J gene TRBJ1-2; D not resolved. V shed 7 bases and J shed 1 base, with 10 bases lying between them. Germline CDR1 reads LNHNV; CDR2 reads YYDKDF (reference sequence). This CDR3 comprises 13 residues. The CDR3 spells CATNIGLNYGYTF. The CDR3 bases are TGTGCCACCAACATAGGTCTTAACTATGGCTACACCTTC. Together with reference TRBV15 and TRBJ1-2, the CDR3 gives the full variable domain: DAMVIQNPRYQVTQFGKPVTLSCSQTLNHNVMYWYQQKSSQAPKLLFHYYDKDFNNEADTPDNFQSRRPNTSFCFLDIRSPGLGDTAMYLCATNIGLNYGYTFGSGTRLTVV.

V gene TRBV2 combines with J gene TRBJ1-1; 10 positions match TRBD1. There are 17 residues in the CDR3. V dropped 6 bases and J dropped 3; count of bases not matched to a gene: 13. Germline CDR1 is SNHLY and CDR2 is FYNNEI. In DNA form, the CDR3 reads TGTGCCAGCAGACCCGGACAGGGGGTATCGGAGGACACTGAAGCTTTCTTT. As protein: CASRPGQGVSEDTEAFF.

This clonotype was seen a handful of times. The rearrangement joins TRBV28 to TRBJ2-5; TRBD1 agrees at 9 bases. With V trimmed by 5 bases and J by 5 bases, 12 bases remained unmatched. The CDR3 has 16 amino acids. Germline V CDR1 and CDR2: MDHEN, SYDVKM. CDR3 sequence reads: CASSPGTGIIGETQYF. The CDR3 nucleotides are TGTGCCAGCAGTCCGGGGACAGGGATTATTGGGGAGACCCAGTACTTC.

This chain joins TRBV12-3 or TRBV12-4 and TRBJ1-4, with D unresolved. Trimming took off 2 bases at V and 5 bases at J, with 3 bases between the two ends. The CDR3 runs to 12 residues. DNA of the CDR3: TGTGCCAGCAGTTTAAGGAATGAAAAACTGTTTTTT. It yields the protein CASSLRNEKLFF.

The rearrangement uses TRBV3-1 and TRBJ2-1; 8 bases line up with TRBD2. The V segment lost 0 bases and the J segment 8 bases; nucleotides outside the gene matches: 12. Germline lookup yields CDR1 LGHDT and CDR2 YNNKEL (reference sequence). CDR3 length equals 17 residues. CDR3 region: CASSQDSGRAWGYEQFF. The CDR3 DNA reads TGTGCCAGCAGCCAAGATTCCGGGAGGGCCTGGGGGTATGAGCAGTTCTTC.

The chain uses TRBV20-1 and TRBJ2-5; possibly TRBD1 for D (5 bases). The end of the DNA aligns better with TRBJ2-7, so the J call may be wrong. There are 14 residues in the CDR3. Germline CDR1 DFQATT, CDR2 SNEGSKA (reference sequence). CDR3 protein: CSADKGKGSYEQYF. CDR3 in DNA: TGCAGTGCTGATAAGGGGAAGGGGTCCTACGAGCAGTACTTC.

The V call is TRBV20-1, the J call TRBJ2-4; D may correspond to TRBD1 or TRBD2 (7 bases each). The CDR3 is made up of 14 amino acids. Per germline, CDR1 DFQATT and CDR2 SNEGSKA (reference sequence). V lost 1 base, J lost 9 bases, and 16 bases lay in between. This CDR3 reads CSARAGGALVIQYF. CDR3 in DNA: TGCAGTGCTAGAGCAGGGGGGGCGCTTGTCATTCAGTACTTC.

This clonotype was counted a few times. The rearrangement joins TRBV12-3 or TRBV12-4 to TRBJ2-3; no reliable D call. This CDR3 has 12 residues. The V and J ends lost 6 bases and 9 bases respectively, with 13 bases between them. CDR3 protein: CASSPDGFTQYF. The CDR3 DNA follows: TGTGCCAGCAGCCCGGACGGATTCACGCAGTATTTT.

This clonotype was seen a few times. Written as DNA, the CDR3 is TGTGCCAGCAGCTTAGTACAAACAGTCTACGAGCAGTACTTC. As protein: CASSLVQTVYEQYF. The gene calls are TRBV7-9 and TRBJ2-7, with D unclear. The V gene's germline CDR1 is SEHNR and CDR2 FQNEAQ (reference sequence). V lost 1 base and J 3 bases, leaving 10 bases between the germline ends. CDR3 length equals 14 residues.

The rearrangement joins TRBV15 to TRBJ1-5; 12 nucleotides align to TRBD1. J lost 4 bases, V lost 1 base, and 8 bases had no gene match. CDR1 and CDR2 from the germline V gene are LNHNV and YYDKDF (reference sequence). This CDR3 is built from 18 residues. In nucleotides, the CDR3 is TGTGCCACCAGCAGAGCCCCGGGACAGGGGGCGTTAAATCAGCCCCAGCATTTT. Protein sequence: CATSRAPGQGALNQPQHF.

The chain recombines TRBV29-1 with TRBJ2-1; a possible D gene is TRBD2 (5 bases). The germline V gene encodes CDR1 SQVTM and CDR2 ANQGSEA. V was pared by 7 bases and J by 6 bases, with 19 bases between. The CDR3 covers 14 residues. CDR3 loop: CSASPILDSNEQFF. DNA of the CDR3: TGCAGCGCGTCACCCATACTAGACTCCAATGAGCAGTTCTTC.

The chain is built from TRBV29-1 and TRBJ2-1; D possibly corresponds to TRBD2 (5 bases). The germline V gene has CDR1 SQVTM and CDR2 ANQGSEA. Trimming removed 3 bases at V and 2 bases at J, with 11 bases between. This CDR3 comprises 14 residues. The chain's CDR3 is CSVDTFGAYNEQFF. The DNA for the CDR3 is TGCAGCGTTGATACGTTCGGGGCCTACAATGAGCAGTTCTTC.

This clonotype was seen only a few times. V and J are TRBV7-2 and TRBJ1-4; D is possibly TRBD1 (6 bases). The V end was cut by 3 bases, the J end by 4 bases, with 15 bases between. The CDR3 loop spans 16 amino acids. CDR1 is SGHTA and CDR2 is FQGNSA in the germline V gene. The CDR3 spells CASSLAGGRDNEKLFF. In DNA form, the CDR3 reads TGTGCCAGCAGCTTGGCCGGGGGCAGGGATAATGAAAAACTGTTTTTT.

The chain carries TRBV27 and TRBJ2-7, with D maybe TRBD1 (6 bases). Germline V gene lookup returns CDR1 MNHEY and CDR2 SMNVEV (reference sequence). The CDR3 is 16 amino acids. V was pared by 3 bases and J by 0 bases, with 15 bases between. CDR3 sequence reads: CASSFSTGSYSYEQYF. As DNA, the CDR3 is TGTGCCAGCAGTTTTAGTACAGGGAGTTACTCCTACGAGCAGTACTTC.

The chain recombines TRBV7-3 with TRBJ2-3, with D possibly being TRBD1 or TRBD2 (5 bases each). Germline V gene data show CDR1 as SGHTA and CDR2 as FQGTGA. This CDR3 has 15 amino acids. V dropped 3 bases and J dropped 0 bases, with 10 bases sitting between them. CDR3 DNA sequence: TGTGCCAGCAGCTTGGGGGTCCTCAGCACAGATACGCAGTATTTT. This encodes CASSLGVLSTDTQYF.